The 27 T cell receptor beta chains listed next were all sequenced from one sample in a study of shared clonotypes between healthy human individuals. Libraries were prepared by immunoSEQ multiplex PCR; TCRdb keeps only in-frame clonotypes and omits some of them. The data hold about half a million clones, with 70% to 80% observed a single time. Specimen: PBMCs. The receptors shown here come from a woman aged 35 to 49 in good health. Some clones in this sample may be carry-over from other donors' samples.

The chain couples TRBV18 to TRBJ2-2; D unclear. The germline V and J ends were trimmed by 2 bases and 1 base, with 5 bases remaining between them. The length of the CDR3 is 14 residues. The germline V gene encodes CDR1 KGHSH and CDR2 LQKENI. This CDR3 is CASSPTLNTGELFF. The DNA for the CDR3 is TGTGCCAGCTCACCAACACTGAACACCGGGGAGCTGTTTTTT.

The rearrangement links TRBV28 to TRBJ1-5; tentative D call: TRBD1 (6 bases). Germline CDR1 MDHEN, CDR2 SYDVKM. V was trimmed by 6 bases and J by 11 bases, leaving 26 bases between them. The CDR3 covers 16 residues. The chain's CDR3 is CASSLGQRLGNRAQHF. CDR3 DNA: TGTGCCAGCAGCCTAGGACAGCGCTTGGGAAATAGGGCCCAGCATTTT.

The chain joins TRBV10-3 to TRBJ1-3; TRBD1 aligns across 7 bases. V gave up 7 bases and J gave up 4 bases; unmatched junction bases: 7. The CDR3 has 14 amino acids. CDR1 ENHRY and CDR2 SYGVKD come from the germline V gene. CDR3: CAITKTGEGNTIYF. CDR3 DNA: TGTGCCATCACTAAAACAGGGGAAGGAAACACCATATATTTT.

This rearrangement joins TRBV5-4 to TRBJ1-4, with D perhaps TRBD1 (5 bases). Trimming cost V 2 bases and J 8 bases, with 13 bases left between them. The CDR3 covers 14 residues. CDR1 is SGHNT and CDR2 is YYREEE in the germline V gene (reference sequence). CDR3 loop: CASSFGRVGEKLFF. The CDR3 DNA reads as TGTGCCAGCAGCTTTGGCAGGGTCGGGGAAAAACTGTTTTTT.

V gene TRBV18 combines with J gene TRBJ2-7, with D possibly TRBD2 on 5 matching bases. CDR1 and CDR2 (germline): KGHSH, LQKENI. Trimming cost V 3 bases and J 5 bases, with 17 bases left between them. The CDR3 runs 15 residues. The CDR3 DNA follows: TGTGCCAGCTCACCGGCGGGTGGCCCTCGGAACGAGCAGTACTTC. Translating it yields CASSPAGGPRNEQYF.

The genes are TRBV6-5 and TRBJ1-4; TRBD1 agrees at 7 bases. Germline-derived CDR1 and CDR2 are MNHEY and SVGAGI. Germline trimming cut 6 bases from V and 7 bases from J; bases unmatched to any gene: 8. The CDR3 covers 14 residues. CDR3 sequence (DNA): TGTGCCAGCAGAGAGGGGCAGGGGGGTGAAAAACTGTTTTTT. Translated, it gives CASREGQGGEKLFF.

The V and J genes are TRBV27 and TRBJ1-2, with D possibly matching TRBD1 (6 bases). V was shortened by 2 bases and J by 0 bases, with 10 bases between the two germline ends. The CDR3 has 15 residues. Looked up from germline, CDR1 is MNHEY and CDR2 is SMNVEV (reference sequence). The CDR3: CASSLGGGANYGYTF. CDR3 bases: TGTGCCAGCAGTTTAGGAGGGGGGGCTAACTATGGCTACACCTTC.

The gene calls are TRBV5-1 and TRBJ2-7; D is perhaps TRBD1 (6 bases). Germline-derived CDR1 and CDR2 are SGHRS and YFSETQ. Trimming pared 4 bases from V and 5 bases from J, leaving 16 bases between. The CDR3 runs to 14 residues. The CDR3 is CASSTGTGLNEQYF. DNA for the CDR3: TGCGCCAGCAGCACAGGCACAGGGTTGAACGAGCAGTACTTC.

CDR3 loop: CASSYSGLGTYEQYF. DNA of the CDR3: TGTGCCAGCAGTTACTCGGGACTAGGGACCTACGAGCAGTACTTC. The chain has TRBV6-5 and TRBJ2-7, with 8 bases fitting TRBD2. The trim removed 0 bases at V and 2 bases at J, leaving 3 bases unmatched. This CDR3 spans 15 amino acids. Per the germline V gene, CDR1 is MNHEY and CDR2 is SVGAGI.

Worth noting for this clone: A much larger clone differs by one base, so this may be a read error. The same CDR3 is also encoded by other DNA sequences in this sample. This rearrangement joins TRBV30 to TRBJ1-1; D remains ambiguous. From germline, CDR1 is GTSNPN and CDR2 SVGIG (reference sequence). This CDR3 spans 13 amino acids. Trimming removed 5 bases from V and 1 base from J, with 11 bases in between. The chain's CDR3 is CAWAGQSNTEAFF. In DNA, the CDR3 is TGTGCCTGGGCCGGGCAGTCGAACACTGAAGCTTTCTTT.

The V gene is TRBV7-8, the J gene TRBJ2-1; no firm D call. CDR3 length equals 13 residues. The V and J ends lost 7 bases and 5 bases respectively, with 12 bases between them. Germline loops: CDR1 SGHVS, CDR2 FQNEAQ. In DNA form, the CDR3 reads TGTGCCAGCATCCCACTGGCGGACAATGAGCAGTTCTTC. This encodes CASIPLADNEQFF. Together with reference TRBV7-8 and TRBJ2-1, the CDR3 gives the full variable domain: GAGVSQSPRYKVAKRGQDVALRCDPISGHVSLFWYQQALGQGPEFLTYFQNEAQLDKSGLPSDRFFAERPEGSVSTLKIQRTQQEDSAVYLCASIPLADNEQFFGPGTRLTVL.

This chain links TRBV4-3 with TRBJ2-6, with TRBD1 matching 8 bases. This CDR3 is built from 17 residues. Germline CDR1 and CDR2: LGHNA and YSLEER. V was pared by 1 base and J by 3 bases, with 5 bases of the junction left unmatched. The CDR3 coding sequence is TGCGCCAGCAGCCAAGTCCCAGGGGGCGATGGGGCCAACGTCCTGACTTTC. Translation gives CASSQVPGGDGANVLTF.

Worth noting for this clone: The identical CDR3 is also encoded by other nucleotide sequences in the sample. V and J are TRBV5-1 and TRBJ2-3; D not resolved. CDR1 and CDR2 (germline): SGHRS, YFSETQ. Trimming left V 0 bases short and J 5 bases short, with 4 bases between. The CDR3 consists of 12 residues. The CDR3 sequence: CASSLEGDTQYF. The DNA of the CDR3 is TGCGCCAGCAGCTTGGAAGGAGATACGCAGTATTTT.

As regards this clone: A much larger clone differs from this one at a single base, so this may be a read error. The chain combines TRBV5-1 with TRBJ2-1, with TRBD2 identical over 13 bases. The germline CDR1 and CDR2 sequences are SGHRS and YFSETQ. The CDR3 is 16 amino acids. CDR3 coding DNA: TGCGCCAGCAGCAATCGTGGGACTAGCGGGATCAATGAGCGGTTCTTC. This translates into CASSNRGTSGINERFF.

The chain recombines TRBV5-1 with TRBJ2-5; D not resolved. CDR1 and CDR2 (germline): SGHRS, YFSETQ. This CDR3 spans 14 amino acids. V lost 0 bases, J lost 2 bases, and 8 bases lay in between. This CDR3 reads CASSLESVQETQYF. CDR3 bases: TGCGCCAGCAGCTTGGAGTCGGTTCAAGAGACCCAGTACTTC.

The rearrangement joins TRBV19 to TRBJ2-7, with TRBD1 matching over 8 bases. The CDR3 length is 13 residues. V shed 10 bases, J shed 2 bases, and the junction held 7 bases outside the gene matches. Germline V gives CDR1 LNHDA, CDR2 SQIVND (reference sequence). CDR3 protein: CATTDRDPYEQYF. DNA for the CDR3: TGTGCCACCACGGACAGGGATCCCTACGAGCAGTACTTC. Based on the CDR3 plus reference TRBV19 and TRBJ2-7, the full variable domain is DGGITQSPKYLFRKEGQNVTLSCEQNLNHDAMYWYRQDPGQGLRLIYYSQIVNDFQKGDIAEGYSVSREKKESFPLTVTSAQKNPTAFYLCATTDRDPYEQYFGPGTRLTVT.

The rearrangement joins TRBV5-1 to TRBJ1-2; no firm D call. The CDR3 runs 14 residues. Germline values: CDR1 SGHRS, CDR2 YFSETQ. V lost 3 bases, J lost 4 bases, and 13 bases lay in between. CDR3 in amino acids: CASSSAGRLYGYTF. The CDR3 DNA is TGCGCCAGCAGCTCCGCTGGCAGACTCTATGGCTACACCTTC.

This clone showed up just a few times. The J gene is TRBJ2-3, the V gene TRBV7-9; maybe TRBD2 (6 bases). The germline gives CDR1 SEHNR, CDR2 FQNEAQ (reference sequence). The CDR3 loop spans 16 amino acids. Deletions cut 5 bases from V and 0 bases from J, with 15 bases between. CDR3 nucleotide sequence: TGTGCCAGCAGCCGTGGCTCCGGGGGTAGCACAGATACGCAGTATTTT. Translation gives CASSRGSGGSTDTQYF.

This clone was counted at least ten times. The same CDR3 arises from other DNA sequences in this sample as well. The V call is TRBV5-1, the J call TRBJ2-6, with a possible D match to TRBD1 (5 bases). Germline CDR1 SGHRS, CDR2 YFSETQ. The CDR3 spans 15 residues. V was trimmed by 2 bases and J by 0 bases, leaving 6 bases between them. CDR3 in amino acids: CASSLQASGANVLTF. The CDR3 DNA reads TGCGCCAGCAGCTTACAGGCCTCTGGGGCCAACGTCCTGACTTTC.

CDR3 nucleotide sequence: TGCGCCAGCAGCTTGAGTACGGGACAGGGGCAAGGTGAGCAGTTCTTC. Its protein is CASSLSTGQGQGEQFF. V usage is TRBV5-1 and J usage is TRBJ2-1, with 10 positions matching TRBD1. CDR1 and CDR2 from the germline V gene are SGHRS and YFSETQ. This CDR3 is built from 16 residues. Trimming removed 1 base from V and 9 bases from J; junction bases left unmatched: 10.

The CDR3 DNA reads TGTGCCTGGAGTCCCAGTTGGATGGGGACAGGGGGATCCAATGAGCAGTTCTTC. Residues: CAWSPSWMGTGGSNEQFF. The chain joins TRBV30 to TRBJ2-1; 11 bases are a match to TRBD1. The trim removed 2 bases at V and 6 bases at J, leaving 15 bases unmatched. Germline CDR1 is GTSNPN and CDR2 is SVGIG (reference sequence). The CDR3 spans 18 residues.

The J gene is TRBJ1-2, the V gene TRBV30; the match to TRBD1 covers 7 bases. Trimming cost V 3 bases and J 0 bases; bases outside gene matches: 4. CDR1 is GTSNPN and CDR2 is SVGIG in the germline V gene (reference sequence). This CDR3 region has 14 residues. The CDR3 nucleotides are TGTGCCTGGAGCCGGGACAGTACTAACTATGGCTACACCTTC. Translated: CAWSRDSTNYGYTF.

V usage is TRBV10-3 and J usage is TRBJ2-2; 8 bases fit TRBD1. This CDR3 is built from 16 residues. Germline loops: CDR1 ENHRY, CDR2 SYGVKD. The trim removed 2 bases at V and 3 bases at J, leaving 5 bases unmatched. The CDR3: CAISEPGQGDTGELFF. CDR3 DNA: TGTGCCATCAGTGAGCCCGGACAGGGCGACACCGGGGAGCTGTTTTTT.

The CDR3 reads CASSKSGLGRQPQHF. The DNA of the CDR3 is TGTGCCAGCAGCAAATCGGGACTTGGCAGACAGCCCCAGCATTTT. V usage is TRBV21-1 and J usage is TRBJ1-5. TRBV21-1 is termed a pseudogene. The CDR3 sequence is 15 residues long.

The chain uses TRBV28 and TRBJ2-7; D might be TRBD1 or TRBD2, each matching 5 bases. Germline-derived CDR1 and CDR2 are MDHEN and SYDVKM. Between the trimmed V and J ends, which lost 5 bases and 0 bases, there was a span of 23 bases. CDR3 length: 18 amino acids. The CDR3 DNA follows: TGTGCCAGCAGTCTCCCCTCGATGGGGACCCCTGACTCCTACGAGCAGTACTTC. Translated, it gives CASSLPSMGTPDSYEQYF.

This clone occurred a few times. The chain uses TRBV29-1 and TRBJ2-1; the D is unclear. Looked up from germline, CDR1 is SQVTM and CDR2 is ANQGSEA. The CDR3 is 11 amino acids. V was cut by 6 bases and J by 8 bases, with 11 bases left in between. CDR3 in DNA: TGCAGCGTCTTTCTCCGGGATGAGCAGTTCTTC. Amino acids: CSVFLRDEQFF.

This chain joins TRBV5-1 and TRBJ2-3; TRBD2 aligns across 12 bases. Germline values: CDR1 SGHRS, CDR2 YFSETQ. V lost 2 bases, J lost 5 bases, and 6 bases stayed unmatched. The CDR3 covers 16 residues. The CDR3, as DNA: TGCGCCAGCAGCTTCCAACCGGGACTAGCGGGAGATACGCAGTATTTT. This encodes CASSFQPGLAGDTQYF. The full variable domain, with the rest looked up from reference TRBV5-1 and TRBJ2-3, is KAGVTQTPRYLIKTRGQQVTLSCSPISGHRSVSWYQQTPGQGLQFLFEYFSETQRNKGNFPGRFSGRQFSNSRSEMNVSTLELGDSALYLCASSFQPGLAGDTQYFGPGTRLTVL.